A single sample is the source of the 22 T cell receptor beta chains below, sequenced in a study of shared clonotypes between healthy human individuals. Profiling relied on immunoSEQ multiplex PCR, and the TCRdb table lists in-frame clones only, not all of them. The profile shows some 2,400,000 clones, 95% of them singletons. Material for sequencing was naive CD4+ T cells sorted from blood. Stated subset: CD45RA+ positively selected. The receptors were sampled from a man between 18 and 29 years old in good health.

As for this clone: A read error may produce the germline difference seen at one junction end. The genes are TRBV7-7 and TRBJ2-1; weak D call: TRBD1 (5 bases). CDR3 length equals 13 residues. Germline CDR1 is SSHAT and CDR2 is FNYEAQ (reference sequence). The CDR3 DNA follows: TGTGCTAGCAGCTCAAACAGGTACAATGAGCAGTTCTTC. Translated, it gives CASSSNRYNEQFF.

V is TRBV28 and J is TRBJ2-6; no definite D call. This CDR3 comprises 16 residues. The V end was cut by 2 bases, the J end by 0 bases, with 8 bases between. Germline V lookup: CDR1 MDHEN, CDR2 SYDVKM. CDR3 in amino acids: CASSLGDFSGANVLTF. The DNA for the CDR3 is TGTGCCAGCAGTTTAGGAGACTTCTCTGGGGCCAACGTCCTGACTTTC.

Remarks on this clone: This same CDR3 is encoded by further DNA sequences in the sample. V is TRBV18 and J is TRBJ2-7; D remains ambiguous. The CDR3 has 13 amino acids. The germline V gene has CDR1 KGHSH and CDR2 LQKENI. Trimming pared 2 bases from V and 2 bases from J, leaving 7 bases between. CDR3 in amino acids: CASSPSSAYEQYF. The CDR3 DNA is TGTGCCAGCTCACCAAGCAGCGCCTACGAGCAGTACTTC. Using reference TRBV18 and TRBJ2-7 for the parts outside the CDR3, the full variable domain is NAGVMQNPRHLVRRRGQEARLRCSPMKGHSHVYWYRQLPEEGLKFMVYLQKENIIDESGMPKERFSAEFPKEGPSILRIQQVVRGDSAAYFCASSPSSAYEQYFGPGTRLTVT.

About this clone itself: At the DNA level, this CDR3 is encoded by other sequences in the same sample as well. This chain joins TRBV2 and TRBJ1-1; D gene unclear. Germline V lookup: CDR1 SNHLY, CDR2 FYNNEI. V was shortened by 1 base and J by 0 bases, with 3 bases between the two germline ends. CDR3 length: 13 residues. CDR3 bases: TGTGCCAGCAGTGAAGAGTTGAACACTGAAGCTTTCTTT. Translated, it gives CASSEELNTEAFF.

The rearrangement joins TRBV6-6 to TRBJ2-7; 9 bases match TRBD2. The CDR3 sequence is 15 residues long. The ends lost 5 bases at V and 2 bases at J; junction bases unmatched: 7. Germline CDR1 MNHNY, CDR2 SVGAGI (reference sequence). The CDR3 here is CASSLLSGSPYEQYF. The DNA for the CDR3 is TGTGCCAGCAGTCTACTTAGCGGGAGCCCCTACGAGCAGTACTTC.

The CDR3 spells CAWRTGQSSTDTQYF. The CDR3 bases are TGTGCCTGGAGAACGGGACAGTCTAGCACAGATACGCAGTATTTT. The gene calls are TRBV30 and TRBJ2-3; 7 positions match TRBD1. The CDR3 loop spans 15 amino acids. V shed 3 bases and J 0 bases; nucleotides not matched to a gene: 6. Germline V CDR1 and CDR2: GTSNPN, SVGIG (reference sequence).

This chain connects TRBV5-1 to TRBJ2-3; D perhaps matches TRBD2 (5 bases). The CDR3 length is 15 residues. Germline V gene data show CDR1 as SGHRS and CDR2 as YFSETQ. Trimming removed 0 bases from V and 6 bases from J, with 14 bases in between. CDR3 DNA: TGCGCCAGCAGCTTGGTGTCTAGCAAGTCGGATACGCAGTATTTT. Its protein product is CASSLVSSKSDTQYF.

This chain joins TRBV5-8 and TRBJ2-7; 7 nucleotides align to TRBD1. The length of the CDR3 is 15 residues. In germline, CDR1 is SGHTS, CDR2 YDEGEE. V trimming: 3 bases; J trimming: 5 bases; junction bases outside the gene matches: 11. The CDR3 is CASSSGTVLTHEQYF. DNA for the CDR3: TGTGCCAGCAGCTCCGGGACAGTTCTAACCCACGAGCAGTACTTC.

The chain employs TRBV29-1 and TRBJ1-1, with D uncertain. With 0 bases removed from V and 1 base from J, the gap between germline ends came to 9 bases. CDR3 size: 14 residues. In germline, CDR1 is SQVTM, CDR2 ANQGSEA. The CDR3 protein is CSVEDVGRNTEAFF. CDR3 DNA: TGCAGCGTTGAAGATGTGGGAAGGAACACTGAAGCTTTCTTT.

In DNA, the CDR3 is TGTGCCAGCAGCGTAGCCCCTAGCGGACAAGGTGGCACCGGGGAGCTGTTTTTT. The encoded protein is CASSVAPSGQGGTGELFF. The genes are TRBV9 and TRBJ2-2, with 7 bases that match TRBD2. The germline V gene encodes CDR1 SGDLS and CDR2 YYNGEE. This CDR3 comprises 18 residues. V shed 0 bases and J 4 bases; nucleotides not matched to a gene: 12.

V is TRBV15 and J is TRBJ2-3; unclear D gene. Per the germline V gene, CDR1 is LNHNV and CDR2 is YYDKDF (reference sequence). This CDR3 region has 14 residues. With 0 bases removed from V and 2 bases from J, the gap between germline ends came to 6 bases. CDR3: CATSRDQVTDTQYF. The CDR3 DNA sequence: TGTGCCACCAGCAGAGATCAGGTCACAGATACGCAGTATTTT.

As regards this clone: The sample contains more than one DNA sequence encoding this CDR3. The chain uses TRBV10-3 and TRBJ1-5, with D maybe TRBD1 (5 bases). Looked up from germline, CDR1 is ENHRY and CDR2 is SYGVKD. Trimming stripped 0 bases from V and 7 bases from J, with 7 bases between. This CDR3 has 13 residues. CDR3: CAISESQGQPQHF. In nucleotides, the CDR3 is TGTGCCATCAGTGAGTCTCAGGGCCAGCCCCAGCATTTT.

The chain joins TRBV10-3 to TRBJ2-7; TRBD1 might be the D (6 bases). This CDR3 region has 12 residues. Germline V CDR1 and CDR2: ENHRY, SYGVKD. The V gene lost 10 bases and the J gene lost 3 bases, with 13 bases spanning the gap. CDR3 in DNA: TGTGCCACCAGGACAGAGGGCTACGAGCAGTACTTC. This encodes CATRTEGYEQYF.

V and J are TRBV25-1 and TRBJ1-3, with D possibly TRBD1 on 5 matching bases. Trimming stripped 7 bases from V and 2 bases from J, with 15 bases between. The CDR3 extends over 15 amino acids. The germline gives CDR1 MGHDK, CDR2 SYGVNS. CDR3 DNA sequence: TGTGCCAGCACCGAGGGGCGGGGACCTGGAAACACCATATATTTT. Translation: CASTEGRGPGNTIYF.

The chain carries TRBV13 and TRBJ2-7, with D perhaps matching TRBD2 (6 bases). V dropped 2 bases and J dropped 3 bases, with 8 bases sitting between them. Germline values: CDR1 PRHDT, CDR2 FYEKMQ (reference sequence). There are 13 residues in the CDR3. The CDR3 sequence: CASSLRTNYEQYF. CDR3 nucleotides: TGTGCCAGCAGCTTAAGGACTAACTACGAGCAGTACTTC. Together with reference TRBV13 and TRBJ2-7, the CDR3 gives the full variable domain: AAGVIQSPRHLIKEKRETATLKCYPIPRHDTVYWYQQGPGQDPQFLISFYEKMQSDKGSIPDRFSAQQFSDYHSELNMSSLELGDSALYFCASSLRTNYEQYFGPGTRLTVT.

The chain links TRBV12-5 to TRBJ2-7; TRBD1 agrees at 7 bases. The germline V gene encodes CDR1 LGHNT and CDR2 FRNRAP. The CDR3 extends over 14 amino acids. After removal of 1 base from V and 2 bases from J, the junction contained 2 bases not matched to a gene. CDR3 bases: TGTGCTAGTGGTTTGGAAGGGGGCCCCTACGAGCAGTACTTC. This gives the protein CASGLEGGPYEQYF.

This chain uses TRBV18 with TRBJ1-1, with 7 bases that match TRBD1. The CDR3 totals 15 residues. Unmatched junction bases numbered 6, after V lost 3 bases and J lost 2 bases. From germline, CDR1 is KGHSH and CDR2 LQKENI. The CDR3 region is CASSPQGQVNTEAFF. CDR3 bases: TGTGCCAGCTCACCCCAAGGACAGGTAAACACTGAAGCTTTCTTT.

This CDR3 reads CASSLGSVAGELFF. CDR3 DNA sequence: TGCGCCAGCAGCTTAGGGAGCGTCGCCGGGGAGCTGTTTTTT. The J gene is TRBJ2-2, the V gene TRBV5-1; D is possibly TRBD2 (5 bases). CDR3 size: 14 residues. From germline, CDR1 is SGHRS and CDR2 YFSETQ. V lost 2 bases to trimming and J lost 6 bases, with 11 bases between them.

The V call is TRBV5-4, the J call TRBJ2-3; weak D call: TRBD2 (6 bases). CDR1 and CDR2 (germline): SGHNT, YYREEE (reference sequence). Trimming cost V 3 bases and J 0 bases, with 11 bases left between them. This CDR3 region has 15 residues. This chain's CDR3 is CASSSSATSTDTQYF. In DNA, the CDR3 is TGTGCCAGCAGCTCTAGCGCCACAAGCACAGATACGCAGTATTTT.

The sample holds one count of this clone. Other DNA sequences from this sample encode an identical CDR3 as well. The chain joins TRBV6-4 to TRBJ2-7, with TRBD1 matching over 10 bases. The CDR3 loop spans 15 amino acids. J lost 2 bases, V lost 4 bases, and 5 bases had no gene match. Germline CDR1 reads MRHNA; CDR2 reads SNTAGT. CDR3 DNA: TGTGCCAGCAGTGCCGGGACAGGGGCTACCTACGAGCAGTACTTC. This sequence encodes CASSAGTGATYEQYF.

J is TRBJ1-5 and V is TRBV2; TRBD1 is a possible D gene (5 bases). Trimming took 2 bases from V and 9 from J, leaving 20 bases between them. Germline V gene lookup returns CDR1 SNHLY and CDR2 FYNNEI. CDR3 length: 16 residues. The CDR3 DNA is TGTGCCAGCAGTGAAATATCTAGGGGCAGCTCGAGGCCCCAGCATTTT. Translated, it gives CASSEISRGSSRPQHF.

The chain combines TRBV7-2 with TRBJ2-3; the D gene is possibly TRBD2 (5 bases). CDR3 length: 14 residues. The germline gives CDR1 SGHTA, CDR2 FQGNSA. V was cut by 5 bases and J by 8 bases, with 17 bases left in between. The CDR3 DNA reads TGTGCCAGCAGCCCCGAGGGCGGGTCTGGTACGCAGTATTTT. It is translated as CASSPEGGSGTQYF.